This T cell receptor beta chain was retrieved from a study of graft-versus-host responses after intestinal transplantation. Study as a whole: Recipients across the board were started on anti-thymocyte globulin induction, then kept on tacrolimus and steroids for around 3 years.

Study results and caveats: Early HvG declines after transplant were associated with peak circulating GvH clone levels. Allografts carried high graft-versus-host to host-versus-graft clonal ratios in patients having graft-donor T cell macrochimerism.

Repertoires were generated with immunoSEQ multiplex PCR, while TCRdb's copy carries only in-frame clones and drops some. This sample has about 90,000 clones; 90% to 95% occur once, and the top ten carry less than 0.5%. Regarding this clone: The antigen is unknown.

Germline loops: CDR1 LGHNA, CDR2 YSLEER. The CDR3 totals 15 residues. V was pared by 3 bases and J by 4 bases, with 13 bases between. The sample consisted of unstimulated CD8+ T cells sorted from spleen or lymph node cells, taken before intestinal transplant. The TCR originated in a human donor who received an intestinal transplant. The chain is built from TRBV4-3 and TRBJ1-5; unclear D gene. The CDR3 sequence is CASSHSKTGNQPQHF. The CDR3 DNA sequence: TGCGCCAGCAGCCATTCCAAGACGGGGAATCAGCCCCAGCATTTT.